A selection of T cell receptor beta chains follows, all from one sample in a study of siplizumab effects on memory and regulatory T cells. The data were produced by immunoSEQ multiplex PCR, yet TCRdb's version contains in-frame clones alone and is incomplete. The sample lists around 110,000 clones, approximately 94% occurring once. What was sequenced was non-Treg CD4+ T cells sorted from blood. The receptors derive from a human donor in good health. Each CDR3 is given with its conserved first and last residue. Each record gives: CDR3 length, J gene, D gene, V gene, clone size, CDR3 protein, CDR3 DNA. A D gene is named only where the DNA matches it firmly. Some rows have no size entry. The others give once, few or many, or a class for an expanded clone.

CDR3 length: 16
J gene: TRBJ1-2
D gene: .
V gene: TRBV19
clone size: .
CDR3 protein: CASSPTPSRPNYGYTF
CDR3 DNA: TGTGCCAGTAGTCCGACCCCGTCCCGTCCTAACTATGGCTACACCTTC

CDR3 length: 14
J gene: TRBJ1-2
D gene: .
V gene: TRBV5-1
clone size: once
CDR3 protein: CASSLGSRGDGYTF
CDR3 DNA: TGCGCCAGCAGCTTGGGTAGCAGGGGAGATGGCTACACCTTC

CDR3 length: 13
J gene: TRBJ2-7
D gene: TRBD1
V gene: TRBV6-6
clone size: .
CDR3 protein: CASSRDRVYEQYF
CDR3 DNA: TGTGCCAGCAGTCGTGACAGGGTTTACGAGCAGTACTTC

CDR3 length: 15
J gene: TRBJ2-3
D gene: .
V gene: TRBV5-1
clone size: .
CDR3 protein: CASSLDGIRTDTQYF
CDR3 DNA: TGCGCCAGCAGCTTAGACGGGATCCGCACAGATACGCAGTATTTT

CDR3 length: 15
J gene: TRBJ1-6
D gene: .
V gene: TRBV4-1
clone size: few
CDR3 protein: CASSQPPPLGSPLHF
CDR3 DNA: TGCGCCAGCAGCCAACCTCCCCCCTTGGGGTCACCCCTCCACTTT

CDR3 length: 15
J gene: TRBJ1-2
D gene: .
V gene: TRBV15
clone size: .
CDR3 protein: CATSRDSRGADGYTF
CDR3 DNA: TGTGCCACCAGCAGAGATTCAAGGGGGGCGGATGGCTACACCTTC

CDR3 length: 13
J gene: TRBJ1-4
D gene: .
V gene: TRBV29-1
clone size: once
CDR3 protein: CSVDLGAKEKLFF
CDR3 DNA: TGCAGCGTTGATCTGGGGGCGAAAGAAAAACTGTTTTTT

CDR3 length: 15
J gene: TRBJ1-2
D gene: .
V gene: TRBV27
clone size: .
CDR3 protein: CASSSQGISLSGYTF
CDR3 DNA: TGTGCCAGCAGTTCCCAGGGGATAAGTTTGAGTGGCTACACCTTC

CDR3 length: 17
J gene: TRBJ1-6
D gene: .
V gene: TRBV7-2
clone size: .
CDR3 protein: CASSLTFLGGEDSPLHF
CDR3 DNA: TGTGCCAGCAGCTTAACTTTCCTGGGTGGTGAAGATTCACCCCTCCACTTT

CDR3 length: 17
J gene: TRBJ2-5
D gene: TRBD2
V gene: TRBV7-6
clone size: .
CDR3 protein: CASSLGLAGGPWETQYF
CDR3 DNA: TGTGCCAGCAGCCTCGGACTAGCGGGAGGGCCCTGGGAGACCCAGTACTTC

CDR3 length: 17
J gene: TRBJ2-3
D gene: TRBD2
V gene: TRBV11-2
clone size: .
CDR3 protein: CASSLVEGLPSTDTQYF
CDR3 DNA: TGTGCCAGCAGCTTAGTGGAGGGACTACCTAGCACAGATACGCAGTATTTT

CDR3 length: 16
J gene: TRBJ1-2
D gene: .
V gene: TRBV5-1
clone size: once
CDR3 protein: CASSLGGAIANYGYTF
CDR3 DNA: TGCGCCAGCAGCTTGGGGGGAGCGATAGCTAACTATGGCTACACCTTC

CDR3 length: 14
J gene: TRBJ1-2
D gene: .
V gene: TRBV6-5
clone size: .
CDR3 protein: CASSYSSGEEGYTF
CDR3 DNA: TGTGCCAGCAGTTACTCATCGGGGGAGGAGGGCTACACCTTC

CDR3 length: 15
J gene: TRBJ2-5
D gene: TRBD1
V gene: TRBV2
clone size: once
CDR3 protein: CASSKEAGGRETQYF
CDR3 DNA: TGTGCCAGCAGTAAAGAAGCAGGGGGCAGGGAGACCCAGTACTTC

CDR3 length: 14
J gene: TRBJ1-5
D gene: .
V gene: TRBV6-5
clone size: .
CDR3 protein: CASSENTGAQPQHF
CDR3 DNA: TGTGCCAGCAGTGAGAATACGGGGGCTCAGCCCCAGCATTTT

CDR3 length: 15
J gene: TRBJ2-7
D gene: TRBD2
V gene: TRBV19
clone size: once
CDR3 protein: CASSPETSGFYEQYF
CDR3 DNA: TGTGCCAGTAGCCCCGAGACTAGCGGATTTTACGAGCAGTACTTC

CDR3 length: 13
J gene: TRBJ2-3
D gene: TRBD1
V gene: TRBV2
clone size: .
CDR3 protein: CASKQGYTDTQYF
CDR3 DNA: TGTGCCAGTAAACAGGGGTACACAGATACGCAGTATTTT

CDR3 length: 14
J gene: TRBJ1-1
D gene: .
V gene: TRBV2
clone size: .
CDR3 protein: CASSEASDTQKAFF
CDR3 DNA: TGTGCCAGCAGTGAAGCTTCAGACACACAGAAAGCTTTCTTT

CDR3 length: 15
J gene: TRBJ2-1
D gene: .
V gene: TRBV6-5
clone size: .
CDR3 protein: CASSRGSSSYNEQFF
CDR3 DNA: TGTGCCAGCAGTCGCGGGTCTAGTAGTTACAATGAGCAGTTCTTC

CDR3 length: 17
J gene: TRBJ2-5
D gene: TRBD2
V gene: TRBV5-6
clone size: .
CDR3 protein: CASSLGTSGVYQETQYF
CDR3 DNA: TGTGCCAGCAGCTTGGGGACTAGCGGGGTGTACCAAGAGACCCAGTACTTC

CDR3 length: 14
J gene: TRBJ1-4
D gene: .
V gene: TRBV6-1
clone size: .
CDR3 protein: CASYRAGANEKLFF
CDR3 DNA: TGTGCCAGCTACAGGGCTGGGGCTAATGAAAAACTGTTTTTT

CDR3 length: 14
J gene: TRBJ1-1
D gene: TRBD1
V gene: TRBV5-1
clone size: .
CDR3 protein: CASSLAGTGRLTFF
CDR3 DNA: TGCGCCAGCAGCTTGGCCGGGACAGGAAGGTTAACTTTCTTT

CDR3 length: 17
J gene: TRBJ2-2
D gene: TRBD2
V gene: TRBV7-6
clone size: .
CDR3 protein: CASSLTGLAEGTGELFF
CDR3 DNA: TGTGCCAGCAGCTTAACGGGGCTAGCGGAGGGCACCGGGGAGCTGTTTTTT

CDR3 length: 16
J gene: TRBJ1-1
D gene: .
V gene: TRBV5-1
clone size: .
CDR3 protein: CASSFAVTGPNTEAFF
CDR3 DNA: TGCGCCAGCAGCTTTGCGGTAACCGGCCCGAACACTGAAGCTTTCTTT

CDR3 length: 14
J gene: TRBJ2-3
D gene: .
V gene: TRBV6-1
clone size: .
CDR3 protein: CASQELGTKDTQYF
CDR3 DNA: TGTGCCAGCCAGGAACTGGGGACGAAGGATACGCAGTATTTT

CDR3 length: 12
J gene: TRBJ2-5
D gene: .
V gene: TRBV27
clone size: once
CDR3 protein: CASSFDRETQYF
CDR3 DNA: TGTGCCAGCAGTTTCGACAGGGAGACCCAGTACTTC

CDR3 length: 14
J gene: TRBJ1-2
D gene: .
V gene: TRBV29-1
clone size: .
CDR3 protein: CSVVSGWLGHGYTF
CDR3 DNA: TGCAGCGTTGTGTCAGGGTGGTTGGGGCATGGCTACACCTTC

CDR3 length: 15
J gene: TRBJ1-2
D gene: TRBD1
V gene: TRBV5-8
clone size: .
CDR3 protein: CASSLAPDRVDGYTF
CDR3 DNA: TGTGCCAGCAGCTTGGCCCCGGACAGGGTGGATGGCTACACCTTC